These T cell receptor beta chains were read from a single sample in a study of T cell responses to AZD1222 COVID-19 vaccine. Repertoires were generated with immunoSEQ multiplex PCR, while TCRdb's copy carries only in-frame clones and drops some. The data show 120,000 or so clones, roughly 89% seen once. Sequenced here: peripheral blood, sampled on day 0 of AZD1222 vaccination. Receptor source: an adult in good health. Each CDR3 is given with its conserved first and last residue. Clone size is shown for a subset of rows, as once, few, many or a class of expanded clone.

>.|TRBV4-2|TRBJ1-3
CASSRETGGSGNTIYF
>once|TRBV29-1|TRBJ1-2
CSVEVPDNNYGYTF
>.|TRBV3-1/TRBV3-2|TRBJ2-5
CASSPQWGWGETQYF
>once|TRBV28|TRBJ1-5
CASTSQAQPQHF
>.|TRBV5-1|TRBJ1-1
CATREGWNTEAFF
>.|TRBV7-8|TRBJ2-5
CASRGFSWTRDQETQYF
>.|TRBV2|TRBJ1-5
CASSMQGQGFQPQHF
>.|TRBV6-5|TRBJ2-7
CASSSLAYEQYF
>.|TRBV5-3|TRBJ1-2
CAPGGGYTF
>.|TRBV5-6|TRBJ2-1
CASSLAAGLLASANEQFF
>.|TRBV11-2|TRBJ1-2
CASSAAFGSGGYTF
>.|TRBV7-9|TRBJ1-5
CASSLGVGIQGVGNQPQHF
>.|TRBV25-1|TRBJ2-1
CASSPPSGGNEQFF
>.|TRBV18|TRBJ2-4
CASSSTGGNENIQYF
>few|TRBV5-1|TRBJ1-6
CASKQNPGLADSPLHF
>many|TRBV7-6|TRBJ2-7
CASSSSQGAEQYF
>.|TRBV15|TRBJ1-4
CATSREVGGGIEKLFF
>.|TRBV6-4|TRBJ2-3
CASSDTSGGPDTQYF
>.|TRBV18|TRBJ2-7
CASSPPGGGASSYEQYF
>.|TRBV7-8|TRBJ2-7
CASSLEGVGSYEQYF
>.|TRBV7-3|TRBJ2-3
CASSATGGWTDTQYF
>.|TRBV27|TRBJ2-7
CASSTTNLQGGEQYF
>.|TRBV18|TRBJ2-1
CASSYPRRDNEQFF